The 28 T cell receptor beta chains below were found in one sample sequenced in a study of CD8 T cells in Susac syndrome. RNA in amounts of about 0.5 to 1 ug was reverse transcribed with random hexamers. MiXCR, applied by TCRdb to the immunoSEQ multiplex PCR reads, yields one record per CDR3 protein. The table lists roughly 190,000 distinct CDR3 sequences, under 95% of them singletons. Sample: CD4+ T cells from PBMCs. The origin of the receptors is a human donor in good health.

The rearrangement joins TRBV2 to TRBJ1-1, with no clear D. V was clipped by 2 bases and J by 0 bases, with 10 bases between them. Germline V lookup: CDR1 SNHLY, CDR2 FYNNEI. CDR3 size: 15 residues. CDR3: CASSETDLLNTEAFF. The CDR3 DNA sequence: TGTGCCAGCAGTGAAACGGACCTTCTGAACACTGAAGCTTTCTTT.

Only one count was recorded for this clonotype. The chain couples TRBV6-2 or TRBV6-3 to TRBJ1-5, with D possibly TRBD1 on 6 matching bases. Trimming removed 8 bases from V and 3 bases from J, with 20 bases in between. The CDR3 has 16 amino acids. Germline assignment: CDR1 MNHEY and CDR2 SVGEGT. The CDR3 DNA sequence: TGTGCCAGCCTCCCAGGGGCAGGGCATATCAATCAGCCCCAGCATTTT. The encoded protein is CASLPGAGHINQPQHF.

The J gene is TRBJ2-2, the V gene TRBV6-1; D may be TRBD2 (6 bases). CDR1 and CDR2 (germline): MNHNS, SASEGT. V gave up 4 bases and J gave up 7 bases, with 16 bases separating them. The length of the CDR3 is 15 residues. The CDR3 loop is CASSGAGRSGGELFF. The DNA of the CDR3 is TGTGCCAGCAGTGGAGCAGGGAGGAGCGGCGGGGAGCTGTTTTTT.

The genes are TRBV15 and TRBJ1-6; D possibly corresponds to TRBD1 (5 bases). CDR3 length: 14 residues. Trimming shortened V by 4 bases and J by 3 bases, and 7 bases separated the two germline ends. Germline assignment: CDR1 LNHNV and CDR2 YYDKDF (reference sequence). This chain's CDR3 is CATSTGNYNSPLHF. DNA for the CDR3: TGTGCCACCAGCACAGGGAACTATAATTCACCCCTCCACTTT.

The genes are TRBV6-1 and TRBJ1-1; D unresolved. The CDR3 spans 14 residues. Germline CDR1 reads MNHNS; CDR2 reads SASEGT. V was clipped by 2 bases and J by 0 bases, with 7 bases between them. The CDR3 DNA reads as TGTGCCAGCAGTGAAACAATTTTGAACACTGAAGCTTTCTTT. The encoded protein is CASSETILNTEAFF.

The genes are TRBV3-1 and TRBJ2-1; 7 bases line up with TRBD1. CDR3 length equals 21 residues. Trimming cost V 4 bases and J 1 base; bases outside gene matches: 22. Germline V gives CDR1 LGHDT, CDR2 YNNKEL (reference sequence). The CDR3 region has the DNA TGTGCCAGCAGCCCGTCATGGTCCGGGACAGTGAAGACCTTATCCTACAATGAGCAGTTCTTC. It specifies CASSPSWSGTVKTLSYNEQFF.

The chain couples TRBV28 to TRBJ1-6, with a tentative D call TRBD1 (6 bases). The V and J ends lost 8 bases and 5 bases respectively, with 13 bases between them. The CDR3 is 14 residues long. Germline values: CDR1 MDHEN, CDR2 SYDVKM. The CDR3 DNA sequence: TGTGCCAGCCGCCCACAGGGCAATAATTCACCCCTCCACTTT. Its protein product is CASRPQGNNSPLHF. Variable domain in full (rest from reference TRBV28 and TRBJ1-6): DVKVTQSSRYLVKRTGEKVFLECVQDMDHENMFWYRQDPGLGLRLIYFSYDVKMKEKGDIPEGYSVSREKKERFSLILESASTNQTSMYLCASRPQGNNSPLHFGNGTRLTVT.

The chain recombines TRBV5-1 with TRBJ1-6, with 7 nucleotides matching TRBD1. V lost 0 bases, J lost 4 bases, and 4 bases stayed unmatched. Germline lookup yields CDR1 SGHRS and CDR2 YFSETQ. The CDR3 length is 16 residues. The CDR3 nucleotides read TGCGCCAGCAGCTTGGTCGGACAGGCGTATAATTCACCCCTCCACTTT. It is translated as CASSLVGQAYNSPLHF.

Here the CDR3 reads CSVEEWASGDETQYF. As DNA, the CDR3 is TGCAGCGTTGAAGAGTGGGCTAGCGGGGATGAGACCCAGTACTTC. The J gene is TRBJ2-5, the V gene TRBV29-1; 9 bases are a match to TRBD2. Germline V lookup: CDR1 SQVTM, CDR2 ANQGSEA. The CDR3 consists of 15 residues. The ends lost 0 bases at V and 5 bases at J; junction bases unmatched: 7.

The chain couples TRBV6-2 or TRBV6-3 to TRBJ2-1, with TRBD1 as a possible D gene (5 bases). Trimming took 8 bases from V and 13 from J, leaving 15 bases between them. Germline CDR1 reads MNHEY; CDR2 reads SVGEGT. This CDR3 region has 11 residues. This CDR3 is CASRSRVGQFF. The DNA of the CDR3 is TGTGCCAGCCGTTCCAGGGTTGGTCAGTTCTTC.

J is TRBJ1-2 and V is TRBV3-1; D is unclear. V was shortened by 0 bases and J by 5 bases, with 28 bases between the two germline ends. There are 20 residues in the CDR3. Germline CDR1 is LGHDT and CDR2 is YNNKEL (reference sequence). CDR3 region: CASSQEFRGGNHYTLYGYTF. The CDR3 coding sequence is TGTGCCAGCAGCCAAGAATTCCGTGGCGGCAACCATTATACGTTATATGGCTACACCTTC.

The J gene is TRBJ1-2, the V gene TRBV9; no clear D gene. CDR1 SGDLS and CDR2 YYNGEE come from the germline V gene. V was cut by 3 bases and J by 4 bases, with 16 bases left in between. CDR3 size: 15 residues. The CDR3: CASSAGLTAAYGYTF. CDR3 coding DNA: TGTGCCAGCAGCGCTGGACTGACGGCGGCCTATGGCTACACCTTC.

The CDR3, as DNA: TGTGCCAGCAGCGCTACAGCAAGCACTGAAGCTTTCTTT. This encodes CASSATASTEAFF. The rearrangement links TRBV6-2 or TRBV6-3 to TRBJ1-1; D gene unclear. The germline gives CDR1 MNHEY, CDR2 SVGEGT. The CDR3 sequence is 13 residues long. V gave up 6 bases and J gave up 4 bases, with 12 bases separating them.

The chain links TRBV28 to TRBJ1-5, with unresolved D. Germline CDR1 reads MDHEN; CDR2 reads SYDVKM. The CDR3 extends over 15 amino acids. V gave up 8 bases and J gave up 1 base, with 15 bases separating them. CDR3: CASGLLSGSNQPQHF. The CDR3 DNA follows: TGTGCCAGCGGCCTGTTATCGGGGAGCAATCAGCCCCAGCATTTT.

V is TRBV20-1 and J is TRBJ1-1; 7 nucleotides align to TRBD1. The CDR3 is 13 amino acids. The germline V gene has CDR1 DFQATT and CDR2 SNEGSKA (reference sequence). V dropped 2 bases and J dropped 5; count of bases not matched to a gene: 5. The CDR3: CSARRGTATEAFF. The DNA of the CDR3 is TGCAGTGCTAGAAGAGGGACAGCTACTGAAGCTTTCTTT.

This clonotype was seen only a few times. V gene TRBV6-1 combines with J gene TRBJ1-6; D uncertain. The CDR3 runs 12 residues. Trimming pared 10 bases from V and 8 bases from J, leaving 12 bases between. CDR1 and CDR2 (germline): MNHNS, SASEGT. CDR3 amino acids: CATQRVDSPLHF. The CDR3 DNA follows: TGTGCCACACAGAGGGTTGATTCACCCCTCCACTTT.

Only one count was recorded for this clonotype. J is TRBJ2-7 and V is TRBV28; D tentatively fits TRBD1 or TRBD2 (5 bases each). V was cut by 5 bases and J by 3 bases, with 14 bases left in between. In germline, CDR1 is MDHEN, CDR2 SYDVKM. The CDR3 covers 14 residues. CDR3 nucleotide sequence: TGTGCCAGCAGTCCCACCGGGGCGGTCTACGAGCAGTACTTC. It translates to CASSPTGAVYEQYF.

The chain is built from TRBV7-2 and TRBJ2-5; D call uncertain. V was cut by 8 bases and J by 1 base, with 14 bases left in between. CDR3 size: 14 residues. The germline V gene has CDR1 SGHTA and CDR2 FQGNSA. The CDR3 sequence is CASRASSGQETQYF. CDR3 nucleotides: TGTGCCAGCCGAGCTTCTTCCGGCCAAGAGACCCAGTACTTC.

For the CDR3, the DNA is TGTGCCAGCAGCCCTCCGGGACGTTCCTCTGGAAACACCATATATTTT. Protein sequence: CASSPPGRSSGNTIYF. The chain uses TRBV16 and TRBJ1-3; tentatively, D is TRBD1 (5 bases). V dropped 4 bases and J dropped 0 bases, with 13 bases sitting between them. This CDR3 contains 16 residues. Germline loops: CDR1 KGHSY, CDR2 FQNENV.

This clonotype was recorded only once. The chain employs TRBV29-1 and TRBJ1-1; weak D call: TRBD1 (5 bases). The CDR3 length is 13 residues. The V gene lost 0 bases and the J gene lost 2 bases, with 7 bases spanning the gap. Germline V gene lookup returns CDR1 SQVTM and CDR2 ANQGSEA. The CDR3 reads CSVEEGGNTEAFF. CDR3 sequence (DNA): TGCAGCGTTGAAGAGGGGGGAAACACTGAAGCTTTCTTT.

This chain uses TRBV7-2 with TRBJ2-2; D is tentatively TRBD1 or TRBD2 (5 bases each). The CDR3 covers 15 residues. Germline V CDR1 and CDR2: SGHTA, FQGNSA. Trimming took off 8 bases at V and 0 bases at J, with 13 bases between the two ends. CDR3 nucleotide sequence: TGTGCCAGCGGCCCCGGGACGACGAACACCGGGGAGCTGTTTTTT. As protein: CASGPGTTNTGELFF.

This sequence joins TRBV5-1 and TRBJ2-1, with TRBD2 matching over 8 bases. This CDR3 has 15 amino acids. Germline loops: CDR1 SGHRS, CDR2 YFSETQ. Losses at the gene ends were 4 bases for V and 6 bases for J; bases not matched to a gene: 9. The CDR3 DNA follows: TGCGCCAGCAGCCCCGGGGGGGAAGTGGGCAATGAGCAGTTCTTC. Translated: CASSPGGEVGNEQFF.

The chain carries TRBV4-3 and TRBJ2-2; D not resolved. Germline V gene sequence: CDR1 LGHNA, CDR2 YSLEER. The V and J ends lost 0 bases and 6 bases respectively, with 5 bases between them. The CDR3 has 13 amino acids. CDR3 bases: TGCGCCAGCAGCCAAGACATTCCCGGGGAGCTGTTTTTT. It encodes CASSQDIPGELFF.

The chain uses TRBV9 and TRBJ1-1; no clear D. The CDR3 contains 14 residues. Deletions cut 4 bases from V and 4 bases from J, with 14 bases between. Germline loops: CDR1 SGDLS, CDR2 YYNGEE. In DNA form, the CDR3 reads TGTGCCAGCAGCCCCCAACCCATGGGCACTGAAGCTTTCTTT. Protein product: CASSPQPMGTEAFF. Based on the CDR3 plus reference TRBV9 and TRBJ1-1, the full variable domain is DSGVTQTPKHLITATGQRVTLRCSPRSGDLSVYWYQQSLDQGLQFLIQYYNGEERAKGNILERFSAQQFPDLHSELNLSSLELGDSALYFCASSPQPMGTEAFFGQGTRLTVV.

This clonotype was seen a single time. CDR3 sequence (DNA): TGTGCCAGCGGCTCATCGGGGGCGTACACCGGGGAGCTGTTTTTT. Residues: CASGSSGAYTGELFF. The chain combines TRBV9 with TRBJ2-2; the D gene could be TRBD1 or TRBD2 (6 bases each). Germline V gene lookup returns CDR1 SGDLS and CDR2 YYNGEE. V was trimmed by 7 bases and J by 3 bases, leaving 16 bases between them. This CDR3 is 15 amino acids long.

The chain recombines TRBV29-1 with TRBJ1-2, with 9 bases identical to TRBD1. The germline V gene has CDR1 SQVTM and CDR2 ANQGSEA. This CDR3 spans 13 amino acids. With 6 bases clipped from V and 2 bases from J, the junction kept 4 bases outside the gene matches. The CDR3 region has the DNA TGCAGCGTCGGGACAGGGATAAACTATGGCTACACCTTC. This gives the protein CSVGTGINYGYTF.

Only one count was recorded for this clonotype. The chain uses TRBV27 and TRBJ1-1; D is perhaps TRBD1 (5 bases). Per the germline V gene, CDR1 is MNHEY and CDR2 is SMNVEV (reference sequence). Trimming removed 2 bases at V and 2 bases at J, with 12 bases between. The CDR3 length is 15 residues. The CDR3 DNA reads TGTGCCAGCAGTTTAGGGGCCAGGGTCAACACTGAAGCTTTCTTT. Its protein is CASSLGARVNTEAFF.

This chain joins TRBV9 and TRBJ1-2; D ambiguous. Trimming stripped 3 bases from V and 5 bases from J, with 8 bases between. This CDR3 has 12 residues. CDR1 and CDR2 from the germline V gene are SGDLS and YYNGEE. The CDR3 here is CASSEDGYGYTF. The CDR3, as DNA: TGTGCCAGCAGCGAGGACGGGTATGGCTACACCTTC.